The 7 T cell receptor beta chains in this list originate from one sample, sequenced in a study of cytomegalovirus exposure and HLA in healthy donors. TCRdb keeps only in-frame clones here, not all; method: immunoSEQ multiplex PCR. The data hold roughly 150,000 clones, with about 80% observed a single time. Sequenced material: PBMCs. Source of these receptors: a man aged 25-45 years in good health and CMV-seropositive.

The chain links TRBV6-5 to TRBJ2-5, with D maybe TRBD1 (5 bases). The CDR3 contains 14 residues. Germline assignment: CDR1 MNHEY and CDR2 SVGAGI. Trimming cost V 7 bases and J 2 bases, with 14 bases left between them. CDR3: CASTDSSTQETQYF. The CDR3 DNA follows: TGTGCCAGCACCGACAGTTCTACTCAAGAGACCCAGTACTTC.

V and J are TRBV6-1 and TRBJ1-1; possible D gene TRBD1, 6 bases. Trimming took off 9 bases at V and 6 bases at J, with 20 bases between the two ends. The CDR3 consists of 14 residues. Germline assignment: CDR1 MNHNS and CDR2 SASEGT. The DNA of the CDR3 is TGTGCCAGTACCCGGTGGGGGCGGTCGCCTGAAGCTTTCTTT. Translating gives CASTRWGRSPEAFF.

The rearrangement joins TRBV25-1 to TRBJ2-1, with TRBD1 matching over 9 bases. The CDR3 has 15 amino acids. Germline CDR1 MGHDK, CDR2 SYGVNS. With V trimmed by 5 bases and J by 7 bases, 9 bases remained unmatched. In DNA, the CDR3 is TGTGCCAGCAGTAGCCGGGACAGGGTCCTAAATGAGCAGTTCTTC. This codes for CASSSRDRVLNEQFF.

CDR3: CASSLDTARAFF. CDR3 DNA sequence: TGTGCCAGCAGCTTAGACACAGCACGAGCTTTCTTT. V gene TRBV11-1 combines with J gene TRBJ1-1; D is unclear. Trimming left V 1 base short and J 10 bases short, with 10 bases between. Germline V gene data show CDR1 as SGHAT and CDR2 as FQDESV (reference sequence). CDR3 size: 12 residues. Looking up the rest from reference TRBV11-1 and TRBJ1-1 gives the full variable domain: EAEVAQSPRYKITEKSQAVAFWCDPISGHATLYWYRQILGQGPELLVQFQDESVVDDSQLPKDRFSAERLKGVDSTLKIQPAELGDSAMYLCASSLDTARAFFGQGTRLTVV.

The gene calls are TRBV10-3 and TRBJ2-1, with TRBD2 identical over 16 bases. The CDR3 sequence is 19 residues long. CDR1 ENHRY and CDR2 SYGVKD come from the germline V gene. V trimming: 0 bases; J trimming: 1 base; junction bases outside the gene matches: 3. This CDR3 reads CAISESGLAGGRSYNEQFF. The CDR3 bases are TGTGCCATCAGTGAGTCGGGACTAGCGGGAGGGAGGTCCTACAATGAGCAGTTCTTC.

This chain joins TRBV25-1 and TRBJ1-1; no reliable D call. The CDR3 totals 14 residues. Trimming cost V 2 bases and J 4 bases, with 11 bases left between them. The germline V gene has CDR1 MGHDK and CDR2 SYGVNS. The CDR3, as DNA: TGTGCCAGCAGTGAAAGAGTTTCTGGCACTGAAGCTTTCTTT. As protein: CASSERVSGTEAFF.

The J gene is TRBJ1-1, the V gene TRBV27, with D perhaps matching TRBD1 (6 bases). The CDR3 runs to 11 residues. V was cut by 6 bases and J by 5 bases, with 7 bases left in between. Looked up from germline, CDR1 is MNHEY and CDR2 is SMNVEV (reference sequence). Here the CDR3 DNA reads TGTGCCAGCAGGAGGGGGACTGAAGCTTTCTTT. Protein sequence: CASRRGTEAFF.